The T cell receptor beta chain described here comes from a study of cytomegalovirus exposure and HLA in healthy donors. 13 Jbeta primers and 60 Vbeta primers were used for the PCR. Libraries were prepared by immunoSEQ multiplex PCR; TCRdb keeps only in-frame clonotypes and omits some of them. This sample has about 190,000 clones, with more than 70% found just once. Trimming removed 9 bases from V and 1 base from J, with 12 bases in between. This CDR3 is 14 amino acids long. Germline CDR1 and CDR2: SNHLY and FYNNEI. This TCR was recovered from a man aged 25-45 years in good health and CMV-seropositive. The chain links TRBV2 to TRBJ2-2, with D maybe TRBD1 (5 bases). Specimen: PBMCs. CDR3 DNA: TGTGCCAGTAGGGTGGGGCAGAACACCGGGGAGCTGTTTTTT. Its protein product is CASRVGQNTGELFF.